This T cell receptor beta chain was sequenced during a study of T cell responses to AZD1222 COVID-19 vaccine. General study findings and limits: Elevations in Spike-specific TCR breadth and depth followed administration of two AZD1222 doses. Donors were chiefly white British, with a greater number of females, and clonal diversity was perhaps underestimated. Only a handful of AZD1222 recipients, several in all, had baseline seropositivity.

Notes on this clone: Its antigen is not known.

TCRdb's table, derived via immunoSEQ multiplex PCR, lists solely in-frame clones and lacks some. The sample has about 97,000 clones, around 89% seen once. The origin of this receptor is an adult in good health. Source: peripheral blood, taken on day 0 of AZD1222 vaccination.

CDR3 residues: CASSYETYSGANVLTF. The CDR3 DNA reads TGTGCCAGCAGTTACGAGACTTACTCTGGGGCCAACGTCCTGACTTTC. This chain links TRBV6-5 with TRBJ2-6; D is unresolved. V gave up 2 bases and J gave up 0 bases, with 8 bases separating them. The V gene's germline CDR1 is MNHEY and CDR2 SVGAGI. This CDR3 has 16 residues.